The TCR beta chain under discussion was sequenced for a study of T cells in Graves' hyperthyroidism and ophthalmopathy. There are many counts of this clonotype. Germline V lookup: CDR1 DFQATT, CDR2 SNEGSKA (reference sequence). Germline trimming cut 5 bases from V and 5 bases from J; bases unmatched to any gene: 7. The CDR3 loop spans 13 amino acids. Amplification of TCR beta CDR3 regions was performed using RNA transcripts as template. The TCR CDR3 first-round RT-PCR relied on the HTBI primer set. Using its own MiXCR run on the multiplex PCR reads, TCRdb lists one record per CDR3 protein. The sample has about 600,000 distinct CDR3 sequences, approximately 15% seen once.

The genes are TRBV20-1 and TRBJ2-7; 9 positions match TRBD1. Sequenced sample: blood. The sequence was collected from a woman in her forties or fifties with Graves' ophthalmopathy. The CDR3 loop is CSAVRDRVHEQYF. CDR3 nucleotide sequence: TGCAGTGCTGTTAGGGACAGGGTCCACGAGCAGTACTTC.